This TCR beta chain was identified during a study of cytomegalovirus exposure and HLA in healthy donors. Regarding the study as a whole: V- and J-gene trimming of TCR beta was linked (in a later analysis) to a missense DCLRE1C variant.

Points on this clone: What it recognizes is unknown.

Likely unrecorded immune exposures existed in these nominally healthy donors. The PCR contained 60 Vbeta and 13 Jbeta primers. Using immunoSEQ multiplex PCR, the repertoire was profiled, and TCRdb retains in-frame clones only, with some absent. The table shows roughly 150,000 clones, with around 80% occurring only once. The CDR3 sequence is 17 residues long. Germline-derived CDR1 and CDR2 are LNHDA and SQIVND (reference sequence). J was trimmed by 1 base and V by 3 bases; bases with no gene match: 7. The chain uses TRBV19 and TRBJ2-4, with TRBD2 identical over 9 bases. The source material was PBMCs. This sequence originates from a man younger than 35 in good health and CMV-seropositive. The CDR3 here is CASSIREREEAKNIQYF. CDR3 in DNA: TGTGCCAGTAGTATTCGGGAGCGGGAGGAGGCCAAAAACATTCAGTACTTC.